This is a list of T cell receptor beta chains from one sample in a study. TCRdb itself ran the 5' RACE reads through MiXCR, one entry per CDR3 protein. The profile covers around 43,000 distinct CDR3 sequences, with 15% to 20% appearing a single time and about 2.8% taken by the ten largest. The material sequenced was naive CD4+ T cells sorted from a lymph node. The receptors here all came from a female donor with breast cancer. Both conserved end residues are part of each CDR3. A D gene is named only where the DNA matches it firmly. Only some rows state a clone size, as once, few, many or a class for expanded clones.

clone_size j_call v_call d_call cdr3_aa cdr3_nt
- TRBJ2-7 TRBV5-1 TRBD1 CASGQGGTYEQYF TGCGCCAGCGGACAGGGGGGAACCTACGAGCAGTACTTC
many TRBJ1-1 TRBV6-6 TRBD1 CASSYGTGRGGTEAFF TGTGCCAGCAGTTACGGGACAGGGCGAGGGGGTACTGAAGCTTTCTTT
- TRBJ2-7 TRBV5-1 - CASRPNGGSTYEQYF TGCGCCAGCAGACCCAATGGGGGGTCCACCTACGAGCAGTACTTC
many TRBJ2-5 TRBV5-1 - CASSLAATGEETQYF TGCGCCAGCAGCTTGGCTGCCACAGGAGAAGAGACCCAGTACTTC
- TRBJ1-1 TRBV7-8 - CATSRGRVNTEAFF TGTGCCACCTCCCGGGGCCGGGTAAACACTGAAGCTTTCTTT
many TRBJ2-7 TRBV7-9 TRBD1 CASSAQGIYEQYF TGTGCCAGCAGCGCACAGGGGATCTACGAGCAGTACTTC
few TRBJ2-3 TRBV5-1 TRBD2 CASSSSPGLSNTDTQYF TGCGCCAGCAGCTCGTCGCCGGGACTATCCAACACAGATACGCAGTATTTT
many TRBJ2-3 TRBV7-2 - CASSLVRGDTQYF TGTGCCAGCAGCTTAGTCCGGGGAGATACGCAGTATTTT
- TRBJ2-5 TRBV7-6 - CASSPKRTIQETQYF TGTGCCAGCAGCCCAAAGAGGACTATCCAAGAGACCCAGTACTTC
many TRBJ2-3 TRBV4-1 - CASSQLASTDTQYF TGCGCCAGCAGCCAACTAGCTAGCACAGATACGCAGTATTTT
- TRBJ1-4 TRBV28 - CASSLVLEGLEKLFF TGTGCCAGCAGCCTCGTTTTGGAGGGACTGGAAAAACTGTTTTTT
few TRBJ2-2 TRBV7-2 - CASSLLQGMITGELFF TGTGCCAGCAGCTTATTGCAGGGAATGATCACCGGGGAGCTGTTTTTT
many TRBJ2-7 TRBV7-2 - CASSSYRKTEEQYF TGTGCCAGCAGCTCATACCGGAAGACCGAGGAGCAGTACTTC
few TRBJ2-1 TRBV5-5 TRBD2 CASTPPGLAGASEQFF TGTGCCAGCACCCCTCCGGGACTAGCGGGAGCGAGTGAGCAGTTCTTC
- TRBJ2-1 TRBV5-1 - CASSSGNGSFGNEQFF TGCGCCAGCAGCTCCGGGAACGGGAGCTTTGGCAATGAGCAGTTCTTC
- TRBJ2-3 TRBV5-6 TRBD2 CASSLAGGTASDTQYF TGTGCCAGCAGCTTAGCGGGGGGGACTGCGTCAGATACGCAGTATTTT
- TRBJ2-7 TRBV9 TRBD2 CASSVDPGGGVNEQYF TGTGCCAGCAGCGTAGACCCTGGGGGGGGTGTAAACGAGCAGTACTTC
- TRBJ2-1 TRBV20-1 - CSARTEVGQFF TGCAGTGCGAGGACAGAGGTTGGGCAGTTCTTC
few TRBJ1-3 TRBV5-1 - CASMKGQVVSSGNTIYF TGCGCCAGCATGAAAGGTCAGGTCGTGAGCTCTGGAAACACCATATATTTT
- TRBJ2-3 TRBV10-3 TRBD2 CAISPREGRDTQYF TGTGCCATCAGCCCGAGGGAGGGGAGAGATACGCAGTATTTT
- TRBJ1-5 TRBV12-3/TRBV12-4 - CASSFPGSNQPQHF TGTGCCAGCAGTTTTCCAGGGAGCAATCAGCCCCAGCATTTT
many TRBJ2-3 TRBV5-1 TRBD2 CASSSRLATSDTQYF TGCGCCAGCAGCTCTCGACTAGCGACCTCAGATACGCAGTATTTT
- TRBJ2-5 TRBV28 TRBD1 CASRTQGASYQETQYF TGTGCCAGCAGGACACAGGGGGCTTCGTACCAAGAGACCCAGTACTTC
- TRBJ2-5 TRBV6-2/TRBV6-3 - CASSHRGAEAQYF TGTGCCAGCAGCCATCGCGGCGCGGAGGCCCAGTACTTC
many TRBJ2-1 TRBV20-1 - CSARVGAGANEQFF TGCAGTGCTAGAGTGGGGGCGGGAGCCAATGAGCAGTTCTTC
few TRBJ2-7 TRBV28 - CASTSGTRVVRYF TGTGCCAGCACCTCGGGGACACGCGTAGTGAGGTACTTC
few TRBJ2-3 TRBV20-1 - CSAPPSGGTDTQYF TGCAGTGCTCCCCCGAGTGGCGGCACAGATACGCAGTATTTT
- TRBJ2-5 TRBV6-1 - CASSANPGTVQGTKYF TGTGCCAGCAGTGCTAACCCCGGGACGGTACAAGGGACCAAGTACTTC
- TRBJ2-5 TRBV30 TRBD2 CAWTSGRGGPQETQYF TGTGCCTGGACTAGCGGGAGGGGGGGTCCCCAAGAGACCCAGTACTTC
few TRBJ2-2 TRBV7-3 - CASSLQGNGELFF TGTGCCAGCAGCCTTCAGGGAAACGGGGAGCTGTTTTTT
- TRBJ2-1 TRBV7-8 TRBD2 CASSLRPQTSGIYNEQFF TGTGCCAGCAGCTTACGACCACAGACTAGCGGGATCTACAATGAGCAGTTCTTC
few TRBJ2-3 TRBV7-2 - CASSSFSTDTQYF TGTGCCAGCAGCTCCTTTAGCACAGATACGCAGTATTTT
- TRBJ1-5 TRBV7-9 - CASSLGFNQPQHF TGTGCCAGCAGCTTAGGATTTAATCAGCCCCAGCATTTT
few TRBJ2-2 TRBV20-1 TRBD1 CSARLSGTGNTGELFF TGCAGTGCCCGACTATCCGGGACAGGGAACACCGGGGAGCTGTTTTTT
many TRBJ2-2 TRBV11-3 TRBD2 CASRFGLAGVTGELFF TGTGCCAGCAGATTTGGACTAGCGGGGGTAACCGGGGAGCTGTTTTTT
many TRBJ2-7 TRBV6-5 TRBD1 CASSRTGGRNEQYF TGTGCCAGCAGTCGGACAGGGGGTCGCAACGAGCAGTACTTC
few TRBJ2-7 TRBV12-3/TRBV12-4 - CASSLSYERYF TGTGCCAGCAGTTTAAGCTACGAGCGGTACTTC
many TRBJ2-6 TRBV9 - CASSKHPGVGANVLTF TGTGCCAGCAGCAAACACCCGGGTGTCGGGGCCAACGTCCTGACTTTC
- TRBJ2-5 TRBV4-1 TRBD1 CASSQVGTRQGSETQYF TGCGCCAGCAGCCAAGTCGGGACAAGACAGGGCTCGGAGACCCAGTACTTC
many TRBJ1-5 TRBV5-1 - CASSLDQGINQPQHF TGCGCCAGCAGCTTGGACCAAGGGATTAATCAGCCCCAGCATTTT
- TRBJ1-6 TRBV5-1 TRBD1 CASSLRDSYLSPLHF TGCGCCAGCAGCTTGCGGGACAGCTATCTTTCACCCCTCCACTTT
few TRBJ2-7 TRBV12-3/TRBV12-4 - CASSPPWDSYEQYF TGTGCCAGCAGCCCTCCCTGGGACTCCTACGAGCAGTACTTC